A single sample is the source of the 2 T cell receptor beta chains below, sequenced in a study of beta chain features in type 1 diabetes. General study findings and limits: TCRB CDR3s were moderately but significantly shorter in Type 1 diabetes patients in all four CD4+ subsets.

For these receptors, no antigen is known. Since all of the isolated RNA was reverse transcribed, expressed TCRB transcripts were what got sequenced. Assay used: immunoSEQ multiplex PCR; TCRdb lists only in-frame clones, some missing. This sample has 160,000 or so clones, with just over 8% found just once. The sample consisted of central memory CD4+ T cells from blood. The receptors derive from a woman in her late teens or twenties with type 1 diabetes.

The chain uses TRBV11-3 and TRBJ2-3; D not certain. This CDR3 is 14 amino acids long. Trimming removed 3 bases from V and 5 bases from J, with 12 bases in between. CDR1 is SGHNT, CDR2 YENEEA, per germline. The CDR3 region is CASSFIVPGDTQYF. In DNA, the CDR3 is TGTGCCAGCAGCTTTATTGTTCCGGGAGATACGCAGTATTTT. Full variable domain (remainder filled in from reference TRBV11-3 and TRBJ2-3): EAGVVQSPRYKIIEKKQPVAFWCNPISGHNTLYWYLQNLGQGPELLIRYENEEAVDDSQLPKDRFSAERLKGVDSTLKIQPAELGDSAVYLCASSFIVPGDTQYFGPGTRLTVL.

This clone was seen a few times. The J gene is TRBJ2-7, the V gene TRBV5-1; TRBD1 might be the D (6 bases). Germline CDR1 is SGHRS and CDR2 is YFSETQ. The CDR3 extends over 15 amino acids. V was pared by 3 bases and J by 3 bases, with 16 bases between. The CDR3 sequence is CASSYEGGRGYEQYF. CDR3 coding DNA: TGCGCCAGCAGCTACGAAGGGGGACGGGGCTACGAGCAGTACTTC.